Each of the 12 T cell receptor beta chains below was sequenced from the same sample in a study of radiation and T cells in renal cell carcinoma (dated by TCRdb to 2020 to 2022). The sample's time point, from its label and the paper: blood 4 weeks post-SBRT, at nephrectomy. What this sample's treatment or condition label stands for: 15 Gy SBRT to primary tumor, nephrectomy 4 weeks later. To prepare the library, the immunoSEQ multiplex PCR assay was applied. Entries here come from immuneACCESS through TCRdb and include only in-frame sequences with V and J called. Some clones fail to appear in such tables; in the studies checked, an unresolved V gene covers under half of the shortfall, and the cause of the remainder is unknown. The sample table shows roughly 58,000 clones, and around 80% are seen once. Approximately 6.6% of the sample lies in the top ten. Specimen: blood, collected from a patient whose treatment included radiotherapy and nephrectomy. The source is a man between 60 and 75 years old with renal cell carcinoma.

V usage is TRBV30 and J usage is TRBJ2-6; D assignment may be TRBD1 or TRBD2 (5 bases each). V lost 8 bases, J lost 1 base, and 12 bases lay in between. The germline V gene has CDR1 GTSNPN and CDR2 SVGIG (reference sequence). This CDR3 contains 14 residues. The CDR3 here is CAGTPRSGANVLTF. For the CDR3, the DNA is TGTGCCGGGACGCCGAGGTCTGGGGCCAACGTCCTGACTTTC.

This clone has just one count. Additional DNA sequences in this sample encode the identical CDR3. This chain uses TRBV7-2 with TRBJ2-5; the D gene could be TRBD1 or TRBD2 (5 bases each). V was cut by 1 base and J by 4 bases, with 16 bases left in between. The length of the CDR3 is 16 residues. Germline V CDR1 and CDR2: SGHTA, FQGNSA. This CDR3 reads CASSLVRGPRGETQYF. As DNA, the CDR3 is TGTGCCAGCAGCTTAGTGCGCGGCCCGAGGGGAGAGACCCAGTACTTC. The complete variable domain, with remaining parts taken from reference TRBV7-2 and TRBJ2-5, reads GAGVSQSPSNKVTEKGKDVELRCDPISGHTALYWYRQSLGQGLEFLIYFQGNSAPDKSGLPSDRFSAERTGGSVSTLTIQRTQQEDSAVYLCASSLVRGPRGETQYFGPGTRLLVL.

V usage is TRBV11-2 and J usage is TRBJ2-7, with 8 nucleotides matching TRBD2. This CDR3 region has 16 residues. Germline CDR1 and CDR2: SGHAT and FQNNGV. With V trimmed by 0 bases and J by 2 bases, 6 bases remained unmatched. CDR3 sequence reads: CASSLDLLAATYEQYV. In DNA form, the CDR3 reads TGTGCCAGCAGCTTAGATCTACTAGCGGCGACCTACGAGCAGTACGTC.

This clone is classed as medium-sized (0.01 to 0.1%). The CDR3 DNA follows: TGTGCCAGCAGCTTAGGTTCGTTGAGGTACTATGGCTACACCTTC. It yields the protein CASSLGSLRYYGYTF. The chain carries TRBV7-8 and TRBJ1-2, with D unclear. The germline V gene has CDR1 SGHVS and CDR2 FQNEAQ. The CDR3 consists of 15 residues. V was trimmed by 1 base and J by 3 bases, leaving 12 bases between them.

This clone has at least ten counts. The CDR3 coding sequence is TGTGCCACTAGGGGGTCCTTATACGAGCAGTACTTC. Translating gives CATRGSLYEQYF. The chain couples TRBV27 to TRBJ2-7; a possible D gene is TRBD1 (6 bases). Trimming took 10 bases from V and 4 from J, leaving 14 bases between them. The CDR3 length is 12 residues. The germline CDR1 and CDR2 sequences are MNHEY and SMNVEV (reference sequence).

The chain is built from TRBV29-1 and TRBJ2-3; the D gene is possibly TRBD2 (5 bases). This CDR3 region has 15 residues. The V gene lost 7 bases and the J gene lost 6 bases, with 23 bases spanning the gap. Germline V gene data show CDR1 as SQVTM and CDR2 as ANQGSEA. This CDR3 reads CSARHREKGADTQYF. The CDR3 DNA sequence: TGCAGCGCCAGACACCGGGAAAAGGGCGCGGATACGCAGTATTTT.

The chain uses TRBV7-7 and TRBJ2-2, with 13 bases aligning to TRBD2. The CDR3 totals 16 residues. CDR1 SSHAT and CDR2 FNYEAQ come from the germline V gene (reference sequence). The junction had 5 bases not matched to a gene; V was cut back by 4 bases and J by 6 bases. The CDR3 loop reads CASSSRLAGGSGELFF. The CDR3, as DNA: TGTGCCAGCAGCTCCCGACTAGCGGGGGGCTCCGGGGAGCTGTTTTTT. Drawing the rest from reference TRBV7-7 and TRBJ2-2, the complete variable domain is GAGVSQSPRYKVTKRGQDVTLRCDPISSHATLYWYQQALGQGPEFLTYFNYEAQPDKSGLPSDRFSAERPEGSISTLTIQRTEQRDSAMYRCASSSRLAGGSGELFFGEGSRLTVL.

This clone was seen a single time. V usage is TRBV5-1 and J usage is TRBJ2-5, with 7 bases that match TRBD2. Germline assignment: CDR1 SGHRS and CDR2 YFSETQ. The trim removed 0 bases at V and 1 base at J, leaving 6 bases unmatched. This CDR3 has 16 residues. CDR3 loop: CASSLVLADIQETQYF. The CDR3 DNA reads as TGCGCCAGCAGCTTGGTCCTAGCGGATATCCAAGAGACCCAGTACTTC.

The rearrangement links TRBV27 to TRBJ1-2, with 8 bases fitting TRBD1. This CDR3 has 17 residues. The V gene's germline CDR1 is MNHEY and CDR2 SMNVEV (reference sequence). Losses at the gene ends were 1 base for V and 3 bases for J; bases not matched to a gene: 10. Here the CDR3 DNA reads TGTGCCAGCAGTTTATATAGCTACAGGGGGAGTGACTATGGCTACACCTTC. Its translation is CASSLYSYRGSDYGYTF.

The chain uses TRBV20-1 and TRBJ1-1; the D gene is possibly TRBD1 (6 bases). The CDR3 runs to 11 residues. The germline CDR1 and CDR2 sequences are DFQATT and SNEGSKA (reference sequence). Trimming cost V 6 bases and J 10 bases, with 15 bases left between them. The CDR3 coding sequence is TGCAGTGCCGCCCGAGGGGGAGGAGCTTTCTTT. Translating it yields CSAARGGGAFF.

The chain is built from TRBV6-6 and TRBJ2-7, with a tentative D call TRBD2 (6 bases). The germline V gene encodes CDR1 MNHNY and CDR2 SVGAGI (reference sequence). Trimming shortened V by 2 bases and J by 6 bases, and 17 bases separated the two germline ends. The CDR3 extends over 15 amino acids. The CDR3 spells CASSYTSQVLSEQYF. The CDR3 DNA is TGTGCCAGCAGTTACACTAGCCAGGTGCTGAGCGAGCAGTACTTC.

This clone was detected only a few times. The chain employs TRBV20-1 and TRBJ1-1, with 7 positions matching TRBD1. The CDR3 length is 11 residues. CDR1 and CDR2 from the germline V gene are DFQATT and SNEGSKA (reference sequence). CDR3 DNA sequence: TGCGGATGGGACAGCAGGACTGAAGCTTTCTTT. Translating it yields CGWDSRTEAFF.